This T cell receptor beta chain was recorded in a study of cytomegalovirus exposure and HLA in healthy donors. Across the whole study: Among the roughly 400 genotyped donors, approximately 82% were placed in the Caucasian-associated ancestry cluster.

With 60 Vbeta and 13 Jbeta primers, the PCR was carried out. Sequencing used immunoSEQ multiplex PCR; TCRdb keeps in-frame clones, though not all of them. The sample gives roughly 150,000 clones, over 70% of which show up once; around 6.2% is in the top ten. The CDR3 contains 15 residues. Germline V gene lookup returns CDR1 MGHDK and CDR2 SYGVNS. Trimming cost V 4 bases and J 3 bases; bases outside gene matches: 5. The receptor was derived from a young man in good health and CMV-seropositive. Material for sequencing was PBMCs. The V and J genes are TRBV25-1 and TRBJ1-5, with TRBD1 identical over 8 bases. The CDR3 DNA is TGTGCCAGCAGTGGACAACAGGGGGTCAATCAGCCCCAGCATTTT. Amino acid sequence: CASSGQQGVNQPQHF.